This entry describes one TCR beta chain. This clone was seen once. Its antigen is still unknown. Base qualities are not recorded, but no much larger clone differs from it by a single base. Compared with germline, V lacks 1 base and J lacks 6 bases; bases without a gene match: 6. CDR1 and CDR2 are read off the germline V gene (reference sequence) as GTSNPN and SVGIG. Counted from cysteine to phenylalanine, this CDR3 has 15 amino acids. The only DNA kept is the CDR3, 45 bases in frame from the first base. The donors were healthy, HIV-negative adults who had no recently reported acute infections or vaccinations. All donors were Caucasian adults living in Nashville, Tennessee, USA. Magnetic negative selection was used to enrich CD4+ T cells, after which naive cells were positively selected on CD45RA and the negative fraction became the memory subset. Blood was collected by leukapheresis, and PBMCs were isolated by Ficoll-Histopaque density gradient centrifugation and then cryopreserved in liquid nitrogen vapor phase. Purity and quantity of every magnetically sorted T cell population were checked by analytical flow cytometry. From each sorted fraction, genomic DNA was isolated and quantified by UV absorbance on a Nanodrop 2000c.

Using the deep immunoSEQ assay, TCR CDR3 regions were amplified from genomic DNA by multiplex PCR. Extracted genomic DNA from each cell subset was spread evenly across all wells of several immunoSEQ 96-well plates, with each plate serving as a replicate. Each replicate PCR for sorted subsets received 200 ng genomic DNA, equal to about 30,000 T cell genomes. The purified libraries were quantified using a Qubit 3.0 fluorometer, sized with a Bioanalyzer 2100, and then quantified again using the KAPA Library Quantification kit. Every immunoSEQ 96-well plate was sequenced on a dedicated single-read 150-cycle Illumina NextSeq 550 flow cell. From the authors' description of their analysis: Because only junctional sequences without quality scores were contained in the immunoSEQ output, filtering matching that applied to full-length reads could not be performed. To assign V/J genes and CDR3, sequences were annotated against IMGT germline references using PyIR, a Python wrapper for IgBLAST v1.9. Any read was removed if the V/J assignment was weak (E-value above 1e-6), the CDR3 was missing, or the read contained stop codons, out-of-frame junctions, or ambiguous translated residues. A V3J clonotype was defined by an identical inferred V gene, J gene, and CDR3 amino acid sequence. To compute the percentage overlap between repertoires, the number of shared unique clonotypes was divided by the size of the smaller repertoire. Richness of each repertoire was evaluated using RTK rarefaction, the Chao1 estimator, and Recon v2.1 estimates of unobserved clonotypes. Generation probabilities for all TCRbeta clonotypes obtained by the gDNA method from a few donors were computed using OLGA. TCRdb limited this immuneACCESS table to in-frame rearrangements with V and J called. A share of clones is missing; checked studies link under half to unresolved V genes, and the rest is unexplained. V and J calls and clone size follow that table, whereas D and trimming were derived from the DNA. This sample has more than 1.2 million clones in its table, and roughly 98.5% of those were observed once. Under 0.45% of the sample goes to the ten largest clones.

This sample is drawn from a study of shared clonotypes between healthy human individuals (dated by TCRdb to about 2020). Some background on the complete study: A few men and two women, aged 18 to 49 years, made up the cohort. Per donor, three plates each were used for CD4 naive and CD4 memory, two for CD8 naive, and one for CD8 memory. Blood TCR repertoires of 5 or 6 healthy adults were deeply sequenced to estimate repertoire size and the extent of clonotype sharing between individuals. To increase sequencing depth and limit assay-specific biases, TCR repertoire library preparation and sequencing were carried out by different laboratories using diverse techniques. Between about 0.8 and 9 billion PBMCs per donor were obtained by leukapheresis. Here is what the overall study found, with its caveats: Based on pairwise subsampling, the degree of clonotype sharing among donors was expected to be affected by sequencing depth. Larger estimated clonotype richness was generally found for naive subsets than for memory subsets. Sampling was restricted to blood, and TCR repertoires in tissue are likely to differ from TCR repertoires in blood. Even with the large sequencing depth, rarefaction of the sorted-subset datasets indicated that sequencing was incomplete. The small number of donors limited the genetic and exposure-history diversity represented. Compared with non-shared clonotypes, clonotypes shared by all four sorted-subset donors had higher generation probabilities. Approximately 5% of naive CD4, 3.5% of naive CD8, approximately 2.2% of memory CD4, and 0.4% of memory CD8 clonotypes were shared across several donors.

Sequenced: naive CD4+ T cells sorted from blood. The cell subset or site label, read with the paper, signifies: CD45RA+ positively selected. The rearrangement joined TRBV30 to TRBJ2-7, with TRBD2 identical over 13 junction bases. The TCR comes from a man younger than 40 in good health. The sequenced DNA: TGTGCCTGGAGTGCCTGGGGACTAGCGGGATCCGAGCAGTACTTC. Its protein product is CAWSAWGLAGSEQYF.